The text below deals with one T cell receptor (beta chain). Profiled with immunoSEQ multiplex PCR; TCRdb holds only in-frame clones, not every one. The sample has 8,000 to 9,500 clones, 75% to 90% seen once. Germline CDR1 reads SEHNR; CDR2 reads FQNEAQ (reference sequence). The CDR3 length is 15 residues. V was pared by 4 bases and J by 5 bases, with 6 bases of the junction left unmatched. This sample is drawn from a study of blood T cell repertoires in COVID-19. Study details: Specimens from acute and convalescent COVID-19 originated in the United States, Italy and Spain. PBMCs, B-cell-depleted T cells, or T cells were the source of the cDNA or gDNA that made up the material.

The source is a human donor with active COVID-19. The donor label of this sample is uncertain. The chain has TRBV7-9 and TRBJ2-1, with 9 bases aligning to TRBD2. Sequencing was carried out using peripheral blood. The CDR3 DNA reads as TGTGCCAGCAGCTCAACAATAGCGGGGGACAATGAGCAGTTCTTC. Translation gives CASSSTIAGDNEQFF.